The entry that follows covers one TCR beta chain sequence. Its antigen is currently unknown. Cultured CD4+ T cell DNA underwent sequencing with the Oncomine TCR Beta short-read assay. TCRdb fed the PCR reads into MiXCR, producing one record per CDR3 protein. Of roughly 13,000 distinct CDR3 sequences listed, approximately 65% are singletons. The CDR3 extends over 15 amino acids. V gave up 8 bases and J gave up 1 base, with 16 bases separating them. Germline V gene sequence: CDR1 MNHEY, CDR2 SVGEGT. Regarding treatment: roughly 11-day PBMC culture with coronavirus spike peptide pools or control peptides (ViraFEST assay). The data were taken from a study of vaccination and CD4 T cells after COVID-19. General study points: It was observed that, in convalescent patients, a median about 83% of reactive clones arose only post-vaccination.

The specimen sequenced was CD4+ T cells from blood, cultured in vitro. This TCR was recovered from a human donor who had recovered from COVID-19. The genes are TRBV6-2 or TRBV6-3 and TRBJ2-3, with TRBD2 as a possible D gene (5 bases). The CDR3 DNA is TGTGCCAGCCTGAGTTGGGGAGAGGGCACAGATACGCAGTATTTT. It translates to CASLSWGEGTDTQYF.